This TCR beta chain was profiled in a study of blood T cell repertoires in COVID-19. Study-level information: PBMCs, B-cell-depleted T cells, or T cells provided the cDNA or gDNA that made up the material.

In the original processing: Nucleated cell number was recorded as an estimate derived from reference gene primer amplification. Clones were sequenced by immunoSEQ multiplex PCR, and TCRdb holds only the in-frame ones, with some missing. The V and J calls and clone size were taken over from that table, and D and trimming were inferred from the DNA. The top ten clones hold about 8.7% of a sample with approximately 270,000 clones, 86% of them seen once. Sequencing input: peripheral blood. This TCR derives from a man aged 40-49 years with active or convalescent COVID-19.

In nucleotides, the CDR3 is TGTGCCAGCAGCCCACCCCGGAGATGGGAAGAGACCCAGTACTTC. This sequence encodes CASSPPRRWEETQYF. The chain is built from TRBV7-8 and TRBJ2-5; D remains ambiguous. The V end was cut by 5 bases, the J end by 3 bases, with 16 bases between. Germline CDR1 is SGHVS and CDR2 is FQNEAQ. The length of the CDR3 is 15 residues.